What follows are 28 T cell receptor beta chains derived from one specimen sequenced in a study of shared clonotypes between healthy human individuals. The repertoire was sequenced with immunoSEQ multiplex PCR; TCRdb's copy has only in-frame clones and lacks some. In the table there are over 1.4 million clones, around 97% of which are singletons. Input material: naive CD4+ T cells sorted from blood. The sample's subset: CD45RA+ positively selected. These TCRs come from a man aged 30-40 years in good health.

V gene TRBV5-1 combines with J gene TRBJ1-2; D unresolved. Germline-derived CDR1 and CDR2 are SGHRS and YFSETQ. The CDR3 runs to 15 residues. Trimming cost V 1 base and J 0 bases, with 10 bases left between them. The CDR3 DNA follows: TGCGCCAGCAGCTTGTCGCAGAAAGCTAACTATGGCTACACCTTC. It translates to CASSLSQKANYGYTF.

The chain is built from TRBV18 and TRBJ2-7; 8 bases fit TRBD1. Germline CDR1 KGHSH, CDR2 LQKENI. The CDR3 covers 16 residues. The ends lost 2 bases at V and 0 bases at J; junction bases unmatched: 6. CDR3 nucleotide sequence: TGTGCCAGCTCACCAACTGGGACAGGTCTCTCCTACGAGCAGTACTTC. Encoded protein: CASSPTGTGLSYEQYF.

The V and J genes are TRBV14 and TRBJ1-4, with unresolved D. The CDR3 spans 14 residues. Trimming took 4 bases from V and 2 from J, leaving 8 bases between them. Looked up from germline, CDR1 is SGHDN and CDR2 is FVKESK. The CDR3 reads CASSPRLTNEKLFF. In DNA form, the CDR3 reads TGTGCCAGCAGCCCAAGGTTGACTAATGAAAAACTGTTTTTT.

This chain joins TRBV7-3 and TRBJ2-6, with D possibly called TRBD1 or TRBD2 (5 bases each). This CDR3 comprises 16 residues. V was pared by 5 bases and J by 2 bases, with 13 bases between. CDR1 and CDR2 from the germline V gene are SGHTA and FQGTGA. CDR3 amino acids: CASSAEGPPGANVLTF. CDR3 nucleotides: TGTGCCAGCAGCGCCGAGGGACCTCCTGGGGCCAACGTCCTGACTTTC.

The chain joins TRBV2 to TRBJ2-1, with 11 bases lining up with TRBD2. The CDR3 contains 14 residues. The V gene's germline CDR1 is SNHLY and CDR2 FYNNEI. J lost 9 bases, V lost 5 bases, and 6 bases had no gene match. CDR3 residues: CASSLLAGVVEQFF. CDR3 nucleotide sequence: TGTGCCAGCAGTCTACTAGCGGGAGTGGTTGAGCAGTTCTTC. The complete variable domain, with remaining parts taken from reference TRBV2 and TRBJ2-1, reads EPEVTQTPSHQVTQMGQEVILRCVPISNHLYFYWYRQILGQKVEFLVSFYNNEISEKSEIFDDQFSVERPDGSNFTLKIRSTKLEDSAMYFCASSLLAGVVEQFFGPGTRLTVL.

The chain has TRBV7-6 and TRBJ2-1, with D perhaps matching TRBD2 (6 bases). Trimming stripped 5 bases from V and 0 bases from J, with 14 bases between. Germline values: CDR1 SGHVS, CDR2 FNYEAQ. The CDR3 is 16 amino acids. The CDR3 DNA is TGTGCCAGCAGCCAGATTAGCGGCAGCTCCTACAATGAGCAGTTCTTC. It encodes CASSQISGSSYNEQFF.

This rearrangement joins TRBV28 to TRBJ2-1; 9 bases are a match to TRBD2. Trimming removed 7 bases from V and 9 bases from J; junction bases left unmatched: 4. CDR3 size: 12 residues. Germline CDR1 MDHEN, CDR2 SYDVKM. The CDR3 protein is CASNLAGTEQFF. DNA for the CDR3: TGTGCCAGCAACCTAGCGGGAACTGAGCAGTTCTTC.

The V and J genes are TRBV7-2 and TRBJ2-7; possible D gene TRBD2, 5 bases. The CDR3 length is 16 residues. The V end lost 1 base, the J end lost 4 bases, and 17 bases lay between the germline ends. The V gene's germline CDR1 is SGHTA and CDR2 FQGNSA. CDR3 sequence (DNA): TGTGCCAGCAGCTTAGTGGGGTCCCCCGAGGGTTACGAGCAGTACTTC. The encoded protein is CASSLVGSPEGYEQYF. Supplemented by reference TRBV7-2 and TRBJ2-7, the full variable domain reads GAGVSQSPSNKVTEKGKDVELRCDPISGHTALYWYRQSLGQGLEFLIYFQGNSAPDKSGLPSDRFSAERTGGSVSTLTIQRTQQEDSAVYLCASSLVGSPEGYEQYFGPGTRLTVT.

The CDR3 DNA reads TGCGCCAGCAGCCGGGACCCCGCCCAAGAGACCCAGTACTTC. Translation: CASSRDPAQETQYF. The V call is TRBV5-1, the J call TRBJ2-5; either TRBD1 or TRBD2 may supply D (5 bases each). The germline V and J ends were trimmed by 4 bases and 1 base, with 11 bases remaining between them. The CDR3 consists of 14 residues. CDR1 and CDR2 from the germline V gene are SGHRS and YFSETQ.

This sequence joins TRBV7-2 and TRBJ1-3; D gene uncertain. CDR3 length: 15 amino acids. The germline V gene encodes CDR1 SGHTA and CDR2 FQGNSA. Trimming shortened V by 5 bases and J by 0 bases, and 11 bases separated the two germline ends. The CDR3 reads CASSADGYSGNTIYF. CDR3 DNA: TGTGCCAGCAGCGCGGACGGTTACTCTGGAAACACCATATATTTT.

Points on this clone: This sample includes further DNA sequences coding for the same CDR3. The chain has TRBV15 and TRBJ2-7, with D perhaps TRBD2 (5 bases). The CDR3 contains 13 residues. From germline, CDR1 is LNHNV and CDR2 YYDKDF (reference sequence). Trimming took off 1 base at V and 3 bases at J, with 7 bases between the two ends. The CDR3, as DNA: TGTGCCACCAGCAGAGGGAGGAGCTACGAGCAGTACTTC. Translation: CATSRGRSYEQYF.

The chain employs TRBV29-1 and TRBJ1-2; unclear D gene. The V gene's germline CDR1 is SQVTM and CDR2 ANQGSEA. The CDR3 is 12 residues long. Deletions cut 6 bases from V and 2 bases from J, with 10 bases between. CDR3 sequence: CSVADKNYGYTF. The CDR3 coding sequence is TGCAGCGTCGCAGACAAGAACTATGGCTACACCTTC.

The CDR3 spells CASSQGSAYQETQYF. The CDR3 DNA is TGTGCCAGCAGCCAAGGTAGCGCGTACCAAGAGACCCAGTACTTC. The gene calls are TRBV14 and TRBJ2-5, with D perhaps matching TRBD2 (5 bases). V lost 1 base, J lost 0 bases, and 9 bases lay in between. The CDR3 is made up of 15 amino acids. Germline V gives CDR1 SGHDN, CDR2 FVKESK. Combining the CDR3 with reference TRBV14 and TRBJ2-5 gives the whole variable domain EAGVTQFPSHSVIEKGQTVTLRCDPISGHDNLYWYRRVMGKEIKFLLHFVKESKQDESGMPNNRFLAERTGGTYSTLKVQPAELEDSGVYFCASSQGSAYQETQYFGPGTRLLVL.

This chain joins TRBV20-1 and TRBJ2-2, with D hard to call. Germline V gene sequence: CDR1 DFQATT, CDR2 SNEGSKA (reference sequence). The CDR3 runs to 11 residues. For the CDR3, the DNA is TGCAGCTTCAAGAACACCGGGGAGCTGTTTTTT. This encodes CSFKNTGELFF.

The DNA for the CDR3 is TGTGCCAGCTCACCCACTTTGGGGGATGAGCAGTTCTTC. Protein sequence: CASSPTLGDEQFF. The V gene is TRBV18, the J gene TRBJ2-1, with D tentatively TRBD1 or TRBD2 (5 bases each). V dropped 3 bases and J dropped 8 bases, with 11 bases sitting between them. The V gene's germline CDR1 is KGHSH and CDR2 LQKENI. The CDR3 covers 13 residues.

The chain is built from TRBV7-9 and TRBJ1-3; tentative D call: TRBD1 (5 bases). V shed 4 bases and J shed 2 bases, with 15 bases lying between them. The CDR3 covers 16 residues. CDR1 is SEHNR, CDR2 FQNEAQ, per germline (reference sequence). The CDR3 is CASSSEGGTAGNTIYF. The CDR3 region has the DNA TGTGCCAGCAGCTCAGAAGGAGGGACTGCTGGAAACACCATATATTTT.

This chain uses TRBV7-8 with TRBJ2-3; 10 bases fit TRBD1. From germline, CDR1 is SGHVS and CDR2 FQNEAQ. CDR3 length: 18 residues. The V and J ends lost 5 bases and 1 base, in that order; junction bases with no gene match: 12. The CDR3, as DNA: TGTGCCAGCAGCCCCCGTCCCGGGACAGGGGTGGGCACAGATACGCAGTATTTT. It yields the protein CASSPRPGTGVGTDTQYF.

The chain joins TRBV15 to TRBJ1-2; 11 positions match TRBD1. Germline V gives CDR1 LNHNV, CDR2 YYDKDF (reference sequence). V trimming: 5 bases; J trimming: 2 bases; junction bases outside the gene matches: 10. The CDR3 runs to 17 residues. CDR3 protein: CATSGPGQGVLNYGYTF. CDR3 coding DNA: TGTGCCACCAGCGGACCGGGACAGGGGGTTCTCAACTATGGCTACACCTTC.

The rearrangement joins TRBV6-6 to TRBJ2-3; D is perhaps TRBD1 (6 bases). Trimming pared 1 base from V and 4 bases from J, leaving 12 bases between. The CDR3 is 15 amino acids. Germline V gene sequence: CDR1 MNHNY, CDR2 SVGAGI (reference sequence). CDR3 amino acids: CASSYYRARADTQYF. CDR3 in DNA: TGTGCCAGCAGTTACTACAGGGCACGGGCAGATACGCAGTATTTT.

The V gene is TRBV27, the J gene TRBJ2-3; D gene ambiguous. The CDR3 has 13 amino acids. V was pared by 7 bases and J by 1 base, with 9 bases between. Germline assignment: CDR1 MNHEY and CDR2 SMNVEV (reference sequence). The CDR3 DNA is TGTGCCAGCATCTTAACTGGCACAGATACGCAGTATTTT. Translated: CASILTGTDTQYF.

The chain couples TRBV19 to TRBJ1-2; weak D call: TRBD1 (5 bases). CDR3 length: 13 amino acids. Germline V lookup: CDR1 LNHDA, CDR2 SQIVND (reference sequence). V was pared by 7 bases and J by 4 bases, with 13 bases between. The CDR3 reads CASTVTGRYGYTF. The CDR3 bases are TGTGCCAGTACAGTAACGGGACGCTATGGCTACACCTTC.

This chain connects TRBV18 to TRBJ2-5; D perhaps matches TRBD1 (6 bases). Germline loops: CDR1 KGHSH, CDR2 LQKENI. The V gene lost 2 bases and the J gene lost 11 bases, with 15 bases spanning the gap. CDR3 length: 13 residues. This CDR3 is CASSPKTGPSQYF. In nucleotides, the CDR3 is TGTGCCAGCTCACCAAAGACAGGCCCCTCTCAGTACTTC.

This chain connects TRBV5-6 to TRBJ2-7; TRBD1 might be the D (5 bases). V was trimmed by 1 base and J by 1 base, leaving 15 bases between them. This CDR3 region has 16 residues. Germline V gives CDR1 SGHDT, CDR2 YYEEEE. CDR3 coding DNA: TGTGCCAGCAGCTTGACAGGCCGTAGTGGATCCTACGAGCAGTACTTC. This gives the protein CASSLTGRSGSYEQYF. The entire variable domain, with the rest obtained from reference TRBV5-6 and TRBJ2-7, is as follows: DAGVTQSPTHLIKTRGQQVTLRCSPKSGHDTVSWYQQALGQGPQFIFQYYEEEERQRGNFPDRFSGHQFPNYSSELNVNALLLGDSALYLCASSLTGRSGSYEQYFGPGTRLTVT.

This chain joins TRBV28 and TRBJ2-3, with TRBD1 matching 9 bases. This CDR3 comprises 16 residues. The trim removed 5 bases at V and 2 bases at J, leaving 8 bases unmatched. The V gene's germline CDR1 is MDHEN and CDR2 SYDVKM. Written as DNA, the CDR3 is TGTGCCAGCAGTCACCGGGACAGGGTGCCCACAGATACGCAGTATTTT. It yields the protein CASSHRDRVPTDTQYF.

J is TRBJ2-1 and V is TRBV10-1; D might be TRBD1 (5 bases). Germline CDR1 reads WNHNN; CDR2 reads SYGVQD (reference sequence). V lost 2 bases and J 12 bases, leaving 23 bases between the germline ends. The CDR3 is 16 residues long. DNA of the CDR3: TGCGCCAGCAGTGAGGGGGCAGGAATCTCATCTAAGGTGCAGTTCTTC. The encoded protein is CASSEGAGISSKVQFF.

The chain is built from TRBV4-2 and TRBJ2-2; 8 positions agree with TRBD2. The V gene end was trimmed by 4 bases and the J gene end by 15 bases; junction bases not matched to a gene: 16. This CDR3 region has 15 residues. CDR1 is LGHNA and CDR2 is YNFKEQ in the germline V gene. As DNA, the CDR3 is TGTGCCAGCAGCCGGGGGACCCTTGATGCCGGGAGGGTGTTTTTT. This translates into CASSRGTLDAGRVFF.

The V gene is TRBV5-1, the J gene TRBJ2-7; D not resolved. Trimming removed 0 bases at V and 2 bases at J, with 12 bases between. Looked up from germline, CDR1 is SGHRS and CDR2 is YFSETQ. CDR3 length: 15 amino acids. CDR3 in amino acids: CASSLAGRETYEQYF. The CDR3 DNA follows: TGCGCCAGCAGCTTGGCGGGCCGCGAGACCTACGAGCAGTACTTC. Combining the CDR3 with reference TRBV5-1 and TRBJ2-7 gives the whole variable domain KAGVTQTPRYLIKTRGQQVTLSCSPISGHRSVSWYQQTPGQGLQFLFEYFSETQRNKGNFPGRFSGRQFSNSRSEMNVSTLELGDSALYLCASSLAGRETYEQYFGPGTRLTVT.

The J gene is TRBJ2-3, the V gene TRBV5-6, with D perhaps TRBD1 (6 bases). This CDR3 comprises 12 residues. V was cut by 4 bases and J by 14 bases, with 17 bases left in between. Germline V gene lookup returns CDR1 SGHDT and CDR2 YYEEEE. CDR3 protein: CASSPQGRGRYF. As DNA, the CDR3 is TGTGCCAGCAGCCCGCAGGGGCGAGGTCGGTATTTT.